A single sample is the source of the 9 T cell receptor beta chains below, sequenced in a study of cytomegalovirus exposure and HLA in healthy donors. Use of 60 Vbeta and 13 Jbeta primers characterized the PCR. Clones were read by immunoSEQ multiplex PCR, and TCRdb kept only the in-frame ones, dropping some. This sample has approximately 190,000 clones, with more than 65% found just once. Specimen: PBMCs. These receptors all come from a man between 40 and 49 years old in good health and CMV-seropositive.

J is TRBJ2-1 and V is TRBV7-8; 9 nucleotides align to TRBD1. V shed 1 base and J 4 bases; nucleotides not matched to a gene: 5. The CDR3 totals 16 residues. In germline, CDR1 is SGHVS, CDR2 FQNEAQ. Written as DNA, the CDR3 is TGTGCCAGCAGCTTAGGCGGGACAGGGTATTACAATGAGCAGTTCTTC. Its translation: CASSLGGTGYYNEQFF.

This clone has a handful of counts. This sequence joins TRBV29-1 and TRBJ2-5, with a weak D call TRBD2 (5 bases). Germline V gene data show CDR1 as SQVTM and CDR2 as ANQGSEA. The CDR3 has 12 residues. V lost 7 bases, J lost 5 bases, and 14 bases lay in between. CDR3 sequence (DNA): TGCAGCGGCCTCACTAGTATTGAGACCCAGTACTTC. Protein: CSGLTSIETQYF.

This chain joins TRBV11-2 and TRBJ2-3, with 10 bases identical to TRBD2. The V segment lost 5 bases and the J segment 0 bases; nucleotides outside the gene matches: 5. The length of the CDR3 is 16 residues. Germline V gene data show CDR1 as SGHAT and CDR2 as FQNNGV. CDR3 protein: CASSPGLASSTDTQYF. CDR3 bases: TGTGCCAGCAGCCCGGGACTAGCGAGTAGCACAGATACGCAGTATTTT.

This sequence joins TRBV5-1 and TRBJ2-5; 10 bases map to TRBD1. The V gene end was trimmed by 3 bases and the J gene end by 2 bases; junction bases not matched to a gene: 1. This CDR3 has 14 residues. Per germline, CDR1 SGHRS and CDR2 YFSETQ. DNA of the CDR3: TGCGCCAGCAGCTGGGACAGGGGTCAAGAGACCCAGTACTTC. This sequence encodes CASSWDRGQETQYF.

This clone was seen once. This chain's CDR3 is CASSLPKTVTDTQYF. The DNA of the CDR3 is TGTGCCAGCAGCCTCCCCAAGACAGTCACAGATACGCAGTATTTT. This chain links TRBV21-1 with TRBJ2-3; whether TRBD1, the table's D call, matches the DNA was not checked. TRBV21-1 is a listed pseudogene. The CDR3 is made up of 15 amino acids.

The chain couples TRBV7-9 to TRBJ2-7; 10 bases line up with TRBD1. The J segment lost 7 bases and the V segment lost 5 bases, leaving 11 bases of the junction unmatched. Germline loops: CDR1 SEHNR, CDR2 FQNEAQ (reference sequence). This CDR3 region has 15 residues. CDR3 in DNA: TGTGCCAGCAGCGTCGGGGACAGGGGAAGTGAGGAGCAGTACTTC. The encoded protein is CASSVGDRGSEEQYF.

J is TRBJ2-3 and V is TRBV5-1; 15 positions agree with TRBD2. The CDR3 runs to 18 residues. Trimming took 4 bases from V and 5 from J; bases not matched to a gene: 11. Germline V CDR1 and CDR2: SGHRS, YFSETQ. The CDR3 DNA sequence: TGCGCCAGCAGCACGGGACTAGCGGGAGGCCTTGGGGGAGATACGCAGTATTTT. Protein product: CASSTGLAGGLGGDTQYF.

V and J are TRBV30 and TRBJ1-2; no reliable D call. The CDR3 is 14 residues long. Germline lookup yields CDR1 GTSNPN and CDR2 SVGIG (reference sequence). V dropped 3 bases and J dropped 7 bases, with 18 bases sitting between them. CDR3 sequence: CAWSPRPTGSGYTF. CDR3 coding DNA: TGTGCCTGGAGCCCCCGACCGACGGGGTCTGGCTACACCTTC.

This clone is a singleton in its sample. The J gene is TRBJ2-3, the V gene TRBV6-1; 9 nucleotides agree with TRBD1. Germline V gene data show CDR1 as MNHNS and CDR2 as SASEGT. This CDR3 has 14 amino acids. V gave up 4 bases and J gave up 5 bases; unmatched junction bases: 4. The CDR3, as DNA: TGTGCCAGCAGTGGGTGGACAGGGGTAGATACGCAGTATTTT. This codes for CASSGWTGVDTQYF.